This TCR beta chain was found in a study of blood T cell repertoires in COVID-19. Study in general: Both acute and convalescent COVID-19 samples were obtained from the United States, Italy and Spain.

The CDR3 length is 11 residues. V lost 9 bases and J lost 7, with 9 bases in between. Germline V gives CDR1 SNHLY, CDR2 FYNNEI. TCRdb's table, derived via immunoSEQ multiplex PCR, lists solely in-frame clones and lacks some. The sample lists 85,000 to 100,000 clones, 65% to 90% occurring once. V gene TRBV2 combines with J gene TRBJ1-4; maybe TRBD1 (6 bases). This receptor was identified in a man aged 60 to 75 with acute or convalescent COVID-19. The specimen was peripheral blood. The DNA of the CDR3 is TGTGCCAGTTACAGGGCTGAAAAACTGTTTTTT. Protein sequence: CASYRAEKLFF.